The next 19 T cell receptor beta chains were all read from a single sample in a study of cytomegalovirus exposure and HLA in healthy donors. Use of 60 Vbeta and 13 Jbeta primers characterized the PCR. Clones were read by immunoSEQ multiplex PCR, and TCRdb kept only the in-frame ones, dropping some. The profile shows under 80,000 clones, roughly 80% of them singletons. Specimen: PBMCs. Receptors originate from a woman in her 40s in good health and CMV-seronegative.

The chain is built from TRBV6-6 and TRBJ1-1; D possibly corresponds to TRBD1 (5 bases). The CDR3 contains 13 residues. Germline CDR1 is MNHNY and CDR2 is SVGAGI (reference sequence). Trimming took off 5 bases at V and 1 base at J, with 8 bases between the two ends. The CDR3 spells CASSDRQNTEAFF. CDR3 coding DNA: TGTGCCAGCAGTGACAGACAGAACACTGAAGCTTTCTTT.

In this sample, this clone turned up a few times. V is TRBV28 and J is TRBJ1-2, with TRBD1 as a possible D gene (6 bases). Germline-derived CDR1 and CDR2 are MDHEN and SYDVKM. V was clipped by 3 bases and J by 4 bases, with 15 bases between them. The CDR3 has 15 amino acids. CDR3 residues: CASSFEGGTLYGYTF. The CDR3 coding sequence is TGTGCCAGCAGTTTCGAGGGGGGGACCCTCTATGGCTACACCTTC.

The chain uses TRBV19 and TRBJ2-3; TRBD2 matches at 11 bases. CDR3 length equals 12 residues. The V gene's germline CDR1 is LNHDA and CDR2 SQIVND (reference sequence). The V gene end was trimmed by 8 bases and the J gene end by 10 bases; junction bases not matched to a gene: 5. CDR3: CASAGLAGSQYF. The CDR3 region has the DNA TGTGCCAGTGCAGGACTAGCGGGTTCGCAGTATTTT.

The chain has TRBV6-1 and TRBJ2-1; a weak D match, TRBD1 (6 bases). Germline V lookup: CDR1 MNHNS, CDR2 SASEGT. Trimming left V 3 bases short and J 15 bases short, with 18 bases between. The CDR3 runs 13 residues. The CDR3 spells CASSEGPDSLGFF. CDR3 nucleotide sequence: TGTGCCAGCAGTGAGGGTCCGGACAGCCTAGGGTTCTTC.

CDR3 loop: CASSLALAGYNEQFF. The CDR3, as DNA: TGTGCCAGCAGTTTAGCGCTAGCGGGGTACAATGAGCAGTTCTTC. The chain uses TRBV28 and TRBJ2-1, with 9 bases identical to TRBD2. Germline trimming cut 2 bases from V and 4 bases from J; bases unmatched to any gene: 3. CDR3 size: 15 residues. Germline V gene data show CDR1 as MDHEN and CDR2 as SYDVKM.

The chain joins TRBV7-3 to TRBJ2-3; TRBD1 matches 8 bases. Germline loops: CDR1 SGHTA, CDR2 FQGTGA. Trimming removed 5 bases from V and 4 bases from J; junction bases left unmatched: 2. This CDR3 region has 13 residues. The CDR3 DNA reads as TGTGCCAGCAGCGGACAGGGTGCAGATACGCAGTATTTT. Protein sequence: CASSGQGADTQYF. The full variable domain, completed using reference TRBV7-3 and TRBJ2-3, is GAGVSQTPSNKVTEKGKYVELRCDPISGHTALYWYRQSLGQGPEFLIYFQGTGAADDSGLPNDRFFAVRPEGSVSTLKIQRTERGDSAVYLCASSGQGADTQYFGPGTRLTVL.

A few counts support this clone. This sequence joins TRBV25-1 and TRBJ2-7; 7 bases match TRBD1. Germline CDR1 is MGHDK and CDR2 is SYGVNS. The V and J ends lost 1 base and 3 bases, in that order; junction bases with no gene match: 6. This CDR3 is built from 15 residues. CDR3 amino acids: CASSESEGAGYEQYF. The CDR3 bases are TGTGCCAGCAGTGAATCCGAGGGGGCCGGCTACGAGCAGTACTTC.

The chain carries TRBV25-1 and TRBJ1-2; tentatively, D is TRBD1 (6 bases). Trimming pared 3 bases from V and 6 bases from J, leaving 23 bases between. This CDR3 comprises 17 residues. Germline V gene data show CDR1 as MGHDK and CDR2 as SYGVNS. CDR3 protein: CASSDPGDTGATDGYTF. The CDR3 nucleotides are TGTGCCAGCAGTGACCCCGGGGACACAGGAGCCACTGATGGCTACACCTTC.

This clone was recorded once. In DNA, the CDR3 is TGTGCCAGCAGCAAACGACTAGCGGGGAGCTCCTACAATGAGCAGTTCTTC. Its protein product is CASSKRLAGSSYNEQFF. The chain carries TRBV21-1 and TRBJ2-1; TRBD2, the D gene given by the table, was not confirmed from the DNA. TRBV21-1 is described as a pseudogene. The CDR3 runs to 17 residues.

The chain is built from TRBV5-4 and TRBJ2-1; D is unclear. V was cut by 4 bases and J by 0 bases, with 5 bases left in between. The CDR3 extends over 13 amino acids. Germline V gene data show CDR1 as SGHNT and CDR2 as YYREEE (reference sequence). CDR3 sequence (DNA): TGTGCCAGCAGCCCCGGCTCCTACAATGAGCAGTTCTTC. It specifies CASSPGSYNEQFF.

The chain joins TRBV5-1 to TRBJ2-7; 9 bases align to TRBD2. From germline, CDR1 is SGHRS and CDR2 YFSETQ. There are 13 residues in the CDR3. The junction had 4 bases not matched to a gene; V was cut back by 7 bases and J by 2 bases. The CDR3 region is CASAPSGAYEQYF. In DNA form, the CDR3 reads TGCGCCAGCGCCCCTAGCGGGGCCTACGAGCAGTACTTC.

The chain carries TRBV7-8 and TRBJ2-7; 9 bases are a match to TRBD1. The germline V gene encodes CDR1 SGHVS and CDR2 FQNEAQ. The CDR3 has 15 amino acids. V was pared by 5 bases and J by 2 bases, with 7 bases of the junction left unmatched. CDR3 DNA sequence: TGTGCCAGCAGCCCCGGGACAGGGCTACCCTACGAGCAGTACTTC. This codes for CASSPGTGLPYEQYF.

This chain links TRBV11-2 with TRBJ2-4, with D maybe TRBD1 (5 bases). V lost 6 bases, J lost 3 bases, and 12 bases lay in between. Germline CDR1 SGHAT, CDR2 FQNNGV. This CDR3 comprises 14 residues. DNA of the CDR3: TGTGCCAGCAGTTCATTAGACAGCAAAAACATTCAGTACTTC. Encoded protein: CASSSLDSKNIQYF.

This rearrangement joins TRBV5-4 to TRBJ2-5; tentative D call: TRBD1 (6 bases). The germline CDR1 and CDR2 sequences are SGHNT and YYREEE (reference sequence). There are 14 residues in the CDR3. V gave up 3 bases and J gave up 2 bases, with 11 bases separating them. CDR3 DNA: TGTGCCAGCAGCTATGGACAGAAACAAGAGACCCAGTACTTC. It encodes CASSYGQKQETQYF.

This chain joins TRBV7-3 and TRBJ1-4; 7 bases fit TRBD1. This CDR3 has 17 amino acids. Germline values: CDR1 SGHTA, CDR2 FQGTGA. The V segment lost 5 bases and the J segment 0 bases; nucleotides outside the gene matches: 9. CDR3 nucleotides: TGTGCCAGCAGCCTAAGAGGGACAGACTCAACTAATGAAAAACTGTTTTTT. Translating it yields CASSLRGTDSTNEKLFF.

The chain employs TRBV7-8 and TRBJ2-7; 9 bases line up with TRBD1. The CDR3 is 14 amino acids. The junction had 5 bases not matched to a gene; V was cut back by 3 bases and J by 5 bases. The germline V gene has CDR1 SGHVS and CDR2 FQNEAQ. This CDR3 reads CASSFRDRANEQYF. The CDR3 coding sequence is TGTGCCAGCAGCTTTCGGGACAGGGCTAACGAGCAGTACTTC.

The chain has TRBV9 and TRBJ1-5; no clear D. Per the germline V gene, CDR1 is SGDLS and CDR2 is YYNGEE. The CDR3 is 15 residues long. The ends were cut back, 0 bases at V and 3 bases at J, with 10 bases in the middle. CDR3 amino acids: CASSVGPKHNQPQHF. The DNA of the CDR3 is TGTGCCAGCAGCGTAGGGCCCAAACACAATCAGCCCCAGCATTTT.

V gene TRBV29-1 combines with J gene TRBJ2-3; 9 bases are a match to TRBD1. The CDR3 has 12 amino acids. The junction had 2 bases not matched to a gene; V was cut back by 7 bases and J by 3 bases. Germline values: CDR1 SQVTM, CDR2 ANQGSEA. The CDR3 nucleotides are TGCAGCGGGGGGACAGGGACAGATACGCAGTATTTT. It encodes CSGGTGTDTQYF.

The genes are TRBV6-5 and TRBJ1-1; TRBD1 agrees at 8 bases. The germline V gene encodes CDR1 MNHEY and CDR2 SVGAGI. The junction had 9 bases not matched to a gene; V was cut back by 8 bases and J by 1 base. The CDR3 has 15 amino acids. CDR3 bases: TGTGCCAGCTCTGACAGGGGAGCGGGGAACACTGAAGCTTTCTTT. Residues: CASSDRGAGNTEAFF.